This T cell receptor (beta chain) was sequenced during a study of PD-L1 blockade in urothelial cancer. CDR3 length: 15 residues. The germline V gene encodes CDR1 LNHNV and CDR2 YYDKDF (reference sequence). V gave up 6 bases and J gave up 8 bases, with 20 bases separating them. Data came from immunoSEQ multiplex PCR; TCRdb stores just in-frame clones and leaves some out. The sample lists some 71,000 clones; roughly 80% were seen once. Note on this clone: Its target is not known.

Regarding the study as a whole: Better survival was forecast by a pretreatment blood TCR clonality below the median.

Time point: pretreatment peripheral blood. Patients' cancers were locally advanced or metastatic urothelial carcinomas. The V and J genes are TRBV15 and TRBJ2-1; D is possibly TRBD1 (5 bases). Sequenced material: PBMCs, taken around atezolizumab (anti-PD-L1) treatment. The receptor's source is a man in his forties with urothelial cancer. CDR3 bases: TGTGCCACCAGAAACCCGGTCAGGGATGTCGATGAGCAGTTCTTC. The encoded protein is CATRNPVRDVDEQFF.